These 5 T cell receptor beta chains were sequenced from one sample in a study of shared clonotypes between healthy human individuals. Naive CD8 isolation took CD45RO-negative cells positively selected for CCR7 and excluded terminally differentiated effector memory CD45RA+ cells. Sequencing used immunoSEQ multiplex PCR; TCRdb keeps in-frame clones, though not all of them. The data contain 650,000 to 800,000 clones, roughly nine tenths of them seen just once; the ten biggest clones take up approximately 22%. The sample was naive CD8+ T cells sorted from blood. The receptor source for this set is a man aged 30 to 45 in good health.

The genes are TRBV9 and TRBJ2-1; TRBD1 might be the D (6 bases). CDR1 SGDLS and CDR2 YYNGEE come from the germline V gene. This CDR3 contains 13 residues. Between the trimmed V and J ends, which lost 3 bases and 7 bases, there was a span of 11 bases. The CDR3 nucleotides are TGTGCCAGCAGCGCATCAAGGGGGAATGAGCAGTTCTTC. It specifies CASSASRGNEQFF.

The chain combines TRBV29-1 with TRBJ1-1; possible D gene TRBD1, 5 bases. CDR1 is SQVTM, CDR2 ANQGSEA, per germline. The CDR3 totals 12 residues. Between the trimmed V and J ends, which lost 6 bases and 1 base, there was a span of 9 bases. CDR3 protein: CSVVDTNTEAFF. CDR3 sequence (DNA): TGCAGCGTGGTGGACACGAACACTGAAGCTTTCTTT. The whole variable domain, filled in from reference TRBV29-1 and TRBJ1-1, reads SAVISQKPSRDICQRGTSLTIQCQVDSQVTMMFWYRQQPGQSLTLIATANQGSEATYESGFVIDKFPISRPNLTFSTLTVSNMSPEDSSIYLCSVVDTNTEAFFGQGTRLTVV.

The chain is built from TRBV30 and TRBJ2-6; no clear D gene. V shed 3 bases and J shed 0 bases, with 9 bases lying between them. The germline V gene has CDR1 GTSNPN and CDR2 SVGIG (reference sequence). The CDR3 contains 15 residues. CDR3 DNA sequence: TGTGCCTGGAGGGAAGGCATCTCTGGGGCCAACGTCCTGACTTTC. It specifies CAWREGISGANVLTF.

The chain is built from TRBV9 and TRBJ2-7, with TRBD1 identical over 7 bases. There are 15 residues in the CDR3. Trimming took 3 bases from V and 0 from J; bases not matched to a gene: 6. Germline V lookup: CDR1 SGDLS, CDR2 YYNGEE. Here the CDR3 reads CASSGGGTDSYEQYF. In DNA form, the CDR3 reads TGTGCCAGCAGCGGGGGTGGGACAGACTCCTACGAGCAGTACTTC.

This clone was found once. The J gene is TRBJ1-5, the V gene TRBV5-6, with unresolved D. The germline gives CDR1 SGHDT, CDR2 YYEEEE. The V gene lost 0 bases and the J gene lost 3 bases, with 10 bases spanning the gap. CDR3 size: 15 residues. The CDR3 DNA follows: TGTGCCAGCAGCTTGGGGGCTGGGGTCAATCAGCCCCAGCATTTT. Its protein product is CASSLGAGVNQPQHF.